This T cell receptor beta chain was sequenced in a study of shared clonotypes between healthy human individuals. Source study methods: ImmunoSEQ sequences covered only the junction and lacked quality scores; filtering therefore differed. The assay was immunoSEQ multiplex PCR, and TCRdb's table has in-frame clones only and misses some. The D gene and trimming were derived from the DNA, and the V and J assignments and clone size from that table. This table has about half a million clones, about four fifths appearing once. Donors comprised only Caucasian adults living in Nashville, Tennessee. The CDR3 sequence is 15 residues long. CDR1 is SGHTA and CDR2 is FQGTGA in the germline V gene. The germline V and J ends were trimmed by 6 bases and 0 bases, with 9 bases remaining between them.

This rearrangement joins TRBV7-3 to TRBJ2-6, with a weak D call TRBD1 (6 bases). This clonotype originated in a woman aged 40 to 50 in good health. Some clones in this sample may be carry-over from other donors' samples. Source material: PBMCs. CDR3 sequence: CASSVGGSGANVLTF. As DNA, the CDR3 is TGTGCCAGCAGTGTAGGGGGCTCTGGGGCCAACGTCCTGACTTTC.